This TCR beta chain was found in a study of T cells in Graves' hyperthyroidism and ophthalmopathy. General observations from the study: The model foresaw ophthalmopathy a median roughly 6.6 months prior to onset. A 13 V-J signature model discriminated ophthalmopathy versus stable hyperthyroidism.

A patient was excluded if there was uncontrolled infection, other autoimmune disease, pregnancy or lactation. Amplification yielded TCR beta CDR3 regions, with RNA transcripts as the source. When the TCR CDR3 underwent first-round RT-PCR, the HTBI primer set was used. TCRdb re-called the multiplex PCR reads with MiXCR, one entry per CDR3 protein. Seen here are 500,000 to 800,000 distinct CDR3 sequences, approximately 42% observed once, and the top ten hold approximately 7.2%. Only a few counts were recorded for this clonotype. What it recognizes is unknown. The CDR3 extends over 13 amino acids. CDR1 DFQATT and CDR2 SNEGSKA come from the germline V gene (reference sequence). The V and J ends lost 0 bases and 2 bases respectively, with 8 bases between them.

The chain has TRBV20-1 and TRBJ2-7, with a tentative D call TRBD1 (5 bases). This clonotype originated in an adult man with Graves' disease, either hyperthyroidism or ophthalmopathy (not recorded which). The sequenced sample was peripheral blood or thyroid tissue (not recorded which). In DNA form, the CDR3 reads TGCAGTGCTAGAGACAGGGCGGCCTACGAGCAGTACTTC. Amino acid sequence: CSARDRAAYEQYF.